This TCR beta chain stems from a study of early stage breast cancer tumors. Study overall: Each sample averaged approximately 10-fold read coverage. Study-wide findings and caveats: Blood repertoires resembled normal breast more than tumor. Most shared enriched TCRB sequences were commonly generated ones. Chain pairing and CD4, CD8 or FOXP3 expression were not captured.

Some clones are missing from TCRdb's copy, which holds only in-frame ones; the method was immunoSEQ multiplex PCR. This table holds tens of thousands of clones, about 80% found once. As concerns this clone: The antigen is not known.

This receptor was obtained from a person aged 55-75 years with breast cancer. The sequenced sample was blood.

CDR3 region: CASSSWAGERNTGELFF. In DNA form, the CDR3 reads TGTGCCAGCAGCTCCTGGGCGGGAGAGAGGAACACCGGGGAGCTGTTTTTT. V gene TRBV11-3 combines with J gene TRBJ2-2; 7 nucleotides line up with TRBD2. The CDR3 contains 17 residues. CDR1 is SGHNT and CDR2 is YENEEA in the germline V gene. V was pared by 4 bases and J by 1 base, with 9 bases of the junction left unmatched. Filled out from reference TRBV11-3 and TRBJ2-2, the complete variable domain reads EAGVVQSPRYKIIEKKQPVAFWCNPISGHNTLYWYLQNLGQGPELLIRYENEEAVDDSQLPKDRFSAERLKGVDSTLKIQPAELGDSAVYLCASSSWAGERNTGELFFGEGSRLTVL.